This T cell receptor beta chain was documented in a study of T cells in Graves' hyperthyroidism and ophthalmopathy. Trimming removed 5 bases from V and 3 bases from J; junction bases left unmatched: 1. The CDR3 length is 13 residues. The germline V gene encodes CDR1 SGHAT and CDR2 FQNNGV. This clonotype was recorded many times. RNA transcripts yielded amplified TCR beta CDR3 regions. First-round RT-PCR targeting the TCR CDR3 was performed with the HTBI primer set. MiXCR was run by TCRdb on the multiplex PCR reads, yielding one entry per CDR3 protein. The sample has some 770,000 distinct CDR3 sequences, about a sixth seen once.

The genes are TRBV11-2 and TRBJ2-1, with 7 bases lining up with TRBD2. This clonotype originated in a man aged 18 to 29 with Graves' hyperthyroidism. What was sequenced was blood. CDR3 nucleotides: TGTGCCAGCAGCCGGGACTACTACAATGAGCAGTTCTTC. Residues: CASSRDYYNEQFF.